Listed below are T cell receptor beta chains from one sample, sequenced in a study of blood T cell repertoires in COVID-19. Assay: immunoSEQ multiplex PCR; the TCRdb copy retains only in-frame clones and omits some. The table lists 75,000 to 90,000 clones, roughly 88% of them singletons. The sample taken for sequencing was peripheral blood. The source of these receptors is a man younger than 30 with COVID-19, enrolled during active disease. Each CDR3 is given with its conserved first and last residue. D genes are given only for firm matches. Some rows have no size entry. The others give once, few or many, or a class for an expanded clone.

d_call j_call clone_size v_call cdr3_aa cdr3_nt
NA TRBJ1-5 NA TRBV2 CASNGGMSQPQHF TGTGCCAGCAATGGGGGGATGAGTCAGCCCCAGCATTTT
TRBD1 TRBJ2-7 NA TRBV15 CATSKGQGVAYEQYF TGTGCCACCAGCAAGGGACAGGGTGTGGCCTACGAGCAGTACTTC
NA TRBJ1-2 NA TRBV7-9 CASSLTEGYGYTF TGTGCCAGCAGTTTGACGGAGGGATATGGCTACACCTTC
NA TRBJ2-5 NA TRBV6-2/TRBV6-3 CASSQAGGETQYF TGTGCCAGCAGCCAAGCCGGAGGGGAGACCCAGTACTTC
TRBD2 TRBJ2-1 NA TRBV29-1 CSAGTSSYNEQFF TGCAGCGCCGGGACTAGCTCCTACAATGAGCAGTTCTTC
NA TRBJ1-2 NA TRBV7-2 CASSLLRGRANYGYTF TGTGCCAGCAGCTTACTACGGGGTCGGGCTAACTATGGCTACACCTTC
NA TRBJ2-1 NA TRBV11-1 CASSSRRGLYNEQFF TGTGCCAGCAGCTCTAGGAGGGGGCTTTACAATGAGCAGTTCTTC
TRBD2 TRBJ2-1 once TRBV19 CASRTGTNIPYNEQFF TGTGCCAGTAGGACCGGGACTAACATACCCTACAATGAGCAGTTCTTC
NA TRBJ1-1 NA TRBV7-2 CATHQSTEAFF TGTGCCACACACCAGTCGACTGAAGCTTTCTTT
NA TRBJ1-4 NA TRBV4-3 CASSQGPVDATNEKLLF TGCGCCAGCAGCCAAGGTCCCGTAGATGCAACTAATGAAAAACTGCTTTTT
NA TRBJ2-7 NA TRBV7-2 CASSLAYTGYEQYF TGTGCCAGCAGCTTAGCGTACACAGGCTACGAGCAGTACTTC
TRBD1 TRBJ2-1 NA TRBV19 CASSIRGQGAAEQFF TGTGCCAGTAGTATAAGGGGACAGGGGGCGGCGGAGCAGTTCTTC
TRBD1 TRBJ1-2 NA TRBV27 CASSTRQGNYGYTF TGTGCCAGCAGTACCCGACAGGGGAACTATGGCTACACCTTC
NA TRBJ2-3 NA TRBV9 CASSVNGRDTQYF TGTGCCAGCTCCGTCAACGGGAGAGATACGCAGTATTTT
TRBD1 TRBJ1-4 NA TRBV5-1 CASSSWTGSEKLFF TGCGCCAGCAGCTCTTGGACAGGGAGTGAAAAACTGTTTTTT
TRBD2 TRBJ2-2 NA TRBV9 CASSVGGGPGELFF TGTGCCAGCAGCGTAGGCGGGGGGCCCGGGGAGCTGTTTTTT
TRBD1 TRBJ2-7 NA TRBV10-3 CAISEGQGAYEQYF TGTGCCATCAGTGAGGGGCAGGGGGCCTACGAGCAGTACTTC
NA TRBJ2-1 NA TRBV7-9 CASSSVLKTYNEQFF TGTGCCAGCAGCTCGGTTTTAAAGACCTACAATGAGCAGTTCTTC
TRBD1 TRBJ2-7 NA TRBV3-1/TRBV3-2 CASSQGDRAYEQYF TGTGCCAGCAGCCAAGGGGACAGAGCCTACGAGCAGTACTTC
NA TRBJ2-5 few TRBV7-9 CASSFPSPVRETQYF TGTGCCAGCAGCTTTCCCTCCCCAGTGAGGGAGACCCAGTACTTC
TRBD1 TRBJ1-1 NA TRBV27 CASRTSRGQGLVRNTEAFF TGTGCCAGCAGAACTAGCCGCGGACAGGGACTCGTTAGGAACACTGAAGCTTTCTTT
NA TRBJ2-3 NA TRBV6-2/TRBV6-3 CASSYTHKQGRTQYF TGTGCCAGCAGTTACACCCACAAACAGGGCCGGACGCAGTATTTT
NA TRBJ2-3 NA TRBV6-2/TRBV6-3 CASSQSLTNGSSTDTQYF TGTGCCAGCAGTCAGTCCTTAACTAACGGGTCTAGCACAGATACGCAGTATTTT
NA TRBJ1-3 NA TRBV25-1 CASSEGAEGNTIYF TGTGCCAGCAGTGAAGGGGCGGAGGGAAACACCATATATTTT
NA TRBJ1-1 NA TRBV5-1 CASSLDTEGSGTEAFF TGCGCCAGCAGCTTGGATACGGAGGGGTCGGGGACTGAAGCTTTCTTT
TRBD2 TRBJ2-7 NA TRBV5-8 CASRKRTSGTREQYF TGTGCCAGCAGGAAACGGACTAGCGGGACGAGGGAGCAGTACTTC
TRBD2 TRBJ2-1 NA TRBV19 CASSTQIAGRDQFF TGTGCCAGTAGTACTCAAATAGCGGGAAGAGACCAGTTCTTC